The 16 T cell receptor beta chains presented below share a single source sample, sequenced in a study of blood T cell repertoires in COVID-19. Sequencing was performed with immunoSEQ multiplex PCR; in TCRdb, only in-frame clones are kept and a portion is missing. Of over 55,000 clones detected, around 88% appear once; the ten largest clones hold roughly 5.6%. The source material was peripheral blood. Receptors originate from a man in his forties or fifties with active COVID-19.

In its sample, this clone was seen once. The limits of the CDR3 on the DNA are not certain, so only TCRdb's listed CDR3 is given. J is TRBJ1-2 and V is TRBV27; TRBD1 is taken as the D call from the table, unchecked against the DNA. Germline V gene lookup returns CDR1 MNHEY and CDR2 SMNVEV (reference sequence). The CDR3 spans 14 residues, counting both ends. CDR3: CASSTSPGGDRYTF.

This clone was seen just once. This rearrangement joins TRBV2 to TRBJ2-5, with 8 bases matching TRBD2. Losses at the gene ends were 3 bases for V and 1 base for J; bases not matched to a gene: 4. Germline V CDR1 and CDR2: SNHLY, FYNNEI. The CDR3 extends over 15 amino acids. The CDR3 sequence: CASSDKRGPQETQYF. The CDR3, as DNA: TGTGCCAGCAGTGACAAGCGGGGGCCCCAAGAGACCCAGTACTTC.

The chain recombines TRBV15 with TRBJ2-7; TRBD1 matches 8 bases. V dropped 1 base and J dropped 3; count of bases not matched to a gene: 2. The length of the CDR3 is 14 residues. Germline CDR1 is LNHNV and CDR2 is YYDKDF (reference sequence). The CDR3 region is CATSRAGGNYEQYF. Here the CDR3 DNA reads TGTGCCACCAGCAGAGCAGGGGGCAACTACGAGCAGTACTTC. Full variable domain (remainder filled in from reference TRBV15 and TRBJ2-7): DAMVIQNPRYQVTQFGKPVTLSCSQTLNHNVMYWYQQKSSQAPKLLFHYYDKDFNNEADTPDNFQSRRPNTSFCFLDIRSPGLGDTAMYLCATSRAGGNYEQYFGPGTRLTVT.

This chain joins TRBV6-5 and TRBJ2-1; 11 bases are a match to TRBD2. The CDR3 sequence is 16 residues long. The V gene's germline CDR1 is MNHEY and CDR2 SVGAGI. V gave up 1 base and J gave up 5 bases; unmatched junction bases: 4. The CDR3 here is CASSYFATSGNNEQFF. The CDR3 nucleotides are TGTGCCAGCAGTTACTTCGCGACTAGCGGGAACAATGAGCAGTTCTTC.

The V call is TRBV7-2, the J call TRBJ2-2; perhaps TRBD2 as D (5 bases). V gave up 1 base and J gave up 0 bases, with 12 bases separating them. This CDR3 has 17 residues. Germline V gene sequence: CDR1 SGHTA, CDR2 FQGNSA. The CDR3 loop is CASSLERVGANTGELFF. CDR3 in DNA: TGTGCCAGCAGCTTAGAAAGGGTGGGAGCGAACACCGGGGAGCTGTTTTTT.

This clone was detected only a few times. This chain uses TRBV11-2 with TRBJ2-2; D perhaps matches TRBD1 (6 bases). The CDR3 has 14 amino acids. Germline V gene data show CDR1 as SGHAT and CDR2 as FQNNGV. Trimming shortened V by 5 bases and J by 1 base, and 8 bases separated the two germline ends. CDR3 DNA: TGTGCCAGCAGCCGCAGGGGGAACACCGGGGAGCTGTTTTTT. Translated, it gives CASSRRGNTGELFF.

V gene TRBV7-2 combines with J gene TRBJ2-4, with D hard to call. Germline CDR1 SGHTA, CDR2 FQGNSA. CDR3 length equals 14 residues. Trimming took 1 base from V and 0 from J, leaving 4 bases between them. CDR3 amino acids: CASSLGEAKNIQYF. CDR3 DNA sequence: TGTGCCAGCAGCTTAGGCGAAGCCAAAAACATTCAGTACTTC.

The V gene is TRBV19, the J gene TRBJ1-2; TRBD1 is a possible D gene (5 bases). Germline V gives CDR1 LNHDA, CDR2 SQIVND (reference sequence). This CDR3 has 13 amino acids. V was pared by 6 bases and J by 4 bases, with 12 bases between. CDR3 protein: CASSPDSIYGYTF. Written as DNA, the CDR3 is TGTGCCAGTAGCCCTGACAGTATCTATGGCTACACCTTC.

Here the CDR3 DNA reads TGCGCCAGCAGCCCTCTTTTGGGCGGGACGCCTGAATATGGCTACACCTTC. Its translation is CASSPLLGGTPEYGYTF. V and J are TRBV5-1 and TRBJ1-2; perhaps TRBD1 as D (5 bases). CDR1 is SGHRS and CDR2 is YFSETQ in the germline V gene. The V and J ends lost 4 bases and 5 bases respectively, with 24 bases between them. The CDR3 totals 17 residues.

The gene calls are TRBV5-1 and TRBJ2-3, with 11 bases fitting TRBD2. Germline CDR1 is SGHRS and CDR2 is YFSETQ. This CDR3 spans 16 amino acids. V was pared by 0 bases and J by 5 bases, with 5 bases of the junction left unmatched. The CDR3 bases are TGCGCCAGCAGCTTGGATAGCGGGGGGGCTGGAGATACGCAGTATTTT. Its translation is CASSLDSGGAGDTQYF.

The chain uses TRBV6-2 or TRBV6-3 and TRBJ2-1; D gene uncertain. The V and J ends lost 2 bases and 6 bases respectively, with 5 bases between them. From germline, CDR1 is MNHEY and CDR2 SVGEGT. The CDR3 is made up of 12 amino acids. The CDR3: CASSYSRNEQFF. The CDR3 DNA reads TGTGCCAGCAGTTACAGCCGCAATGAGCAGTTCTTC.

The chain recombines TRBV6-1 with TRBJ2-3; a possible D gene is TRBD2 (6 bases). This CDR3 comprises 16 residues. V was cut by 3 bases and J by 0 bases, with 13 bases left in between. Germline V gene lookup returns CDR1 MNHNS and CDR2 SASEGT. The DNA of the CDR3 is TGTGCCAGCAGTGAGCCACTAGCAGTGAGCACAGATACGCAGTATTTT. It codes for CASSEPLAVSTDTQYF.

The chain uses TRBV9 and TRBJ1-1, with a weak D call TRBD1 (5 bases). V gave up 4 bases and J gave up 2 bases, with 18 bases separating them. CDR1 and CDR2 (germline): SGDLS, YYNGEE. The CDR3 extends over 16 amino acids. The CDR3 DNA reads TGTGCCAGCAGCCCCCGGCCGGGAGGGACCAACACTGAAGCTTTCTTT. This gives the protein CASSPRPGGTNTEAFF.

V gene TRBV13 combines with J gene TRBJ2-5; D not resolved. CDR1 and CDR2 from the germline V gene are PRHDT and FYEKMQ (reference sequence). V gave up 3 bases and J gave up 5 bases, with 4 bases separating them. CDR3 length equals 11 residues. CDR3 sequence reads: CASSFGETQYF. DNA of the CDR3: TGTGCCAGCAGCTTCGGGGAGACCCAGTACTTC.

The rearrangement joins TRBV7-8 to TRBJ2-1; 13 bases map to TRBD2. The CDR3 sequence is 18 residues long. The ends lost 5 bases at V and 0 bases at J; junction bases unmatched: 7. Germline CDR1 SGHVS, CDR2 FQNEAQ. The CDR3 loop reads CASSPGLAGFNSYNEQFF. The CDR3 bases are TGTGCCAGCAGCCCGGGACTAGCGGGGTTTAACTCCTACAATGAGCAGTTCTTC.

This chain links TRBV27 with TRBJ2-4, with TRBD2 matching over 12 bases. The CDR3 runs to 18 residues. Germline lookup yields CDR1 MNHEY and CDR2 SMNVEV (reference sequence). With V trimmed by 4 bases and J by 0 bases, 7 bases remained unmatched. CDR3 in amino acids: CASSSLLAGGIAKNIQYF. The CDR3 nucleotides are TGTGCCAGCAGTTCCCTCCTAGCGGGAGGGATAGCCAAAAACATTCAGTACTTC.